The next 22 T cell receptor beta chains were all read from a single sample in a study of shared clonotypes between healthy human individuals. The method was immunoSEQ multiplex PCR; TCRdb's version includes in-frame clones alone and lacks a portion of them. The sample lists 1,400,000 or so clones; approximately 98.5% were seen once. Sequencing used naive CD4+ T cells sorted from blood. Subset meaning: CD45RA+ positively selected. These receptors were collected from a man aged 30-40 years in good health.

V and J are TRBV14 and TRBJ2-7; D is perhaps TRBD2 (5 bases). V was shortened by 4 bases and J by 6 bases, with 19 bases between the two germline ends. The CDR3 spans 15 residues. Germline CDR1 reads SGHDN; CDR2 reads FVKESK. The DNA of the CDR3 is TGTGCCAGCAGCCCAACCCGGGCCCTAGGAGGCGAGCAGTACTTC. Encoded protein: CASSPTRALGGEQYF.

The V gene is TRBV5-1, the J gene TRBJ1-4; unclear D gene. The CDR3 contains 13 residues. Trimming cost V 2 bases and J 5 bases, with 7 bases left between them. CDR1 and CDR2 (germline): SGHRS, YFSETQ. The CDR3 region is CASSFTVNEKLFF. CDR3 bases: TGCGCCAGCAGCTTTACAGTAAATGAAAAACTGTTTTTT.

The chain has TRBV5-1 and TRBJ2-1, with D hard to call. The germline V gene has CDR1 SGHRS and CDR2 YFSETQ. V lost 0 bases and J lost 2, with 12 bases in between. The CDR3 is 16 amino acids. The CDR3 nucleotides read TGCGCCAGCAGCTTGGGTCTTAGTACGGCCTACAATGAGCAGTTCTTC. Translated, it gives CASSLGLSTAYNEQFF.

The V gene is TRBV28, the J gene TRBJ2-7; the D gene is possibly TRBD1 (5 bases). Looked up from germline, CDR1 is MDHEN and CDR2 is SYDVKM. The ends were cut back, 6 bases at V and 8 bases at J, with 20 bases in the middle. This CDR3 has 14 amino acids. The CDR3 loop is CASSLGARNNQQYF. CDR3 sequence (DNA): TGTGCCAGCAGCCTTGGGGCTCGAAATAATCAGCAGTACTTC.

The chain couples TRBV6-1 to TRBJ2-1; a weak D match, TRBD2 (5 bases). Looked up from germline, CDR1 is MNHNS and CDR2 is SASEGT. Trimming left V 6 bases short and J 12 bases short, with 12 bases between. The CDR3 sequence is 11 residues long. As DNA, the CDR3 is TGTGCCAGCAGCCAAAATCGGGGGCAGTTCTTC. Translation: CASSQNRGQFF.

The chain carries TRBV7-8 and TRBJ2-7; 7 bases are shared with TRBD1. This CDR3 comprises 16 residues. The germline V gene encodes CDR1 SGHVS and CDR2 FQNEAQ. V shed 5 bases and J 0 bases; nucleotides not matched to a gene: 10. In nucleotides, the CDR3 is TGTGCCAGCAGCATACCTGCACAGGGGCCCTCCTACGAGCAGTACTTC. Translating gives CASSIPAQGPSYEQYF.

The chain uses TRBV4-3 and TRBJ2-2, with TRBD1 matching 7 bases. The CDR3 has 15 residues. CDR1 is LGHNA, CDR2 YSLEER, per germline. After removal of 0 bases from V and 6 bases from J, the junction contained 4 bases not matched to a gene. The CDR3, as DNA: TGCGCCAGCAGCCAAGAAGGGGGCTTCGCCGGGGAGCTGTTTTTT. Protein: CASSQEGGFAGELFF.

This clone was seen only once. The chain has TRBV2 and TRBJ1-4, with a possible D match to TRBD1 (5 bases). CDR3 size: 13 residues. Germline V CDR1 and CDR2: SNHLY, FYNNEI. Trimming left V 6 bases short and J 8 bases short, with 13 bases between. CDR3 DNA sequence: TGTGCCAGCAGGAAGCCTGGGGACGAAAAACTGTTTTTT. It codes for CASRKPGDEKLFF.

The chain is built from TRBV30 and TRBJ1-3, with no clear D. V was shortened by 2 bases and J by 0 bases, with 8 bases between the two germline ends. The germline CDR1 and CDR2 sequences are GTSNPN and SVGIG (reference sequence). The CDR3 length is 14 residues. CDR3 residues: CAWSPHSSGNTIYF. The CDR3 DNA follows: TGTGCCTGGAGTCCACACTCCTCTGGAAACACCATATATTTT.

Comment on this clone: Other DNA sequences from this sample encode an identical CDR3 as well. J is TRBJ2-3 and V is TRBV18; D is uncertain. CDR1 is KGHSH and CDR2 is LQKENI in the germline V gene. The V gene lost 2 bases and the J gene lost 0 bases, with 6 bases spanning the gap. This CDR3 spans 14 amino acids. The CDR3 here is CASSPGSSTDTQYF. CDR3 nucleotide sequence: TGTGCCAGCTCACCAGGGTCTAGCACAGATACGCAGTATTTT.

The V call is TRBV18, the J call TRBJ2-1; D is uncertain. V shed 5 bases and J shed 5 bases, with 16 bases lying between them. Germline assignment: CDR1 KGHSH and CDR2 LQKENI. CDR3 length: 15 amino acids. The CDR3 reads CASSILYRPDNEQFF. The CDR3 DNA reads as TGTGCCAGCTCAATCCTCTATAGACCCGACAATGAGCAGTTCTTC.

The chain is built from TRBV15 and TRBJ2-3; 14 bases are a match to TRBD2. V gave up 3 bases and J gave up 4 bases; unmatched junction bases: 3. The CDR3 length is 16 residues. CDR1 LNHNV and CDR2 YYDKDF come from the germline V gene (reference sequence). The CDR3 nucleotides read TGTGCCACCAGCAGCGGGACTAGCGGGAGTGCAGATACGCAGTATTTT. This codes for CATSSGTSGSADTQYF.

The chain joins TRBV5-4 to TRBJ2-3; D uncertain. There are 12 residues in the CDR3. Germline CDR1 SGHNT, CDR2 YYREEE (reference sequence). Trimming shortened V by 0 bases and J by 5 bases, and 4 bases separated the two germline ends. CDR3 protein: CASSLAGDTQYF. The CDR3 DNA reads as TGTGCCAGCAGCTTGGCCGGAGATACGCAGTATTTT.

With regard to this clone: The sample has other DNA sequences that encode this CDR3 too. The chain is built from TRBV11-3 and TRBJ1-1; no definite D call. CDR3 length: 13 residues. Trimming cost V 4 bases and J 1 base, with 7 bases left between them. CDR1 SGHNT and CDR2 YENEEA come from the germline V gene. The CDR3: CASSSRQNTEAFF. The CDR3 DNA follows: TGTGCCAGCAGCTCACGACAGAACACTGAAGCTTTCTTT.

This chain joins TRBV7-2 and TRBJ2-4; maybe TRBD1 (5 bases). The germline CDR1 and CDR2 sequences are SGHTA and FQGNSA. Trimming took 2 bases from V and 1 from J, leaving 12 bases between them. The CDR3 consists of 16 residues. Here the CDR3 DNA reads TGTGCCAGCAGCTTAAGGTTTGGGGCGGCCAAAAACATTCAGTACTTC. Its translation is CASSLRFGAAKNIQYF.

The V and J genes are TRBV11-2 and TRBJ2-5; the D gene is possibly TRBD2 (5 bases). The CDR3 runs to 14 residues. Germline loops: CDR1 SGHAT, CDR2 FQNNGV. V was trimmed by 1 base and J by 6 bases, leaving 12 bases between them. CDR3 amino acids: CASSLGVGEKTQYF. CDR3 DNA: TGTGCCAGCAGCTTAGGTGTGGGAGAGAAGACCCAGTACTTC.

The chain links TRBV11-3 to TRBJ2-1; D is possibly TRBD1 or TRBD2 (5 bases each). The CDR3 extends over 13 amino acids. The V end was cut by 5 bases, the J end by 8 bases, with 13 bases between. Germline assignment: CDR1 SGHNT and CDR2 YENEEA. Here the CDR3 reads CASSPRGRDEQFF. The CDR3 nucleotides are TGTGCCAGCAGCCCGAGGGGTCGAGATGAGCAGTTCTTC.

CDR3: CASSWTPGTGYTDTQYF. In nucleotides, the CDR3 is TGTGCCAGCAGCTGGACACCCGGGACAGGGTACACAGATACGCAGTATTTT. The J gene is TRBJ2-3, the V gene TRBV7-9; TRBD1 matches 9 bases. V lost 4 bases and J lost 2; bases outside the gene matches: 10. The V gene's germline CDR1 is SEHNR and CDR2 FQNEAQ (reference sequence). The CDR3 extends over 17 amino acids. Full variable domain (remainder filled in from reference TRBV7-9 and TRBJ2-3): DTGVSQNPRHKITKRGQNVTFRCDPISEHNRLYWYRQTLGQGPEFLTYFQNEAQLEKSRLLSDRFSAERPKGSFSTLEIQRTEQGDSAMYLCASSWTPGTGYTDTQYFGPGTRLTVL.

J is TRBJ1-1 and V is TRBV5-4, with D unresolved. The CDR3 consists of 15 residues. The V and J ends lost 0 bases and 3 bases respectively, with 12 bases between them. Germline values: CDR1 SGHNT, CDR2 YYREEE (reference sequence). CDR3 bases: TGTGCCAGCAGCTTGGTGAATCTGGTGGACACTGAAGCTTTCTTT. Protein sequence: CASSLVNLVDTEAFF.

V usage is TRBV5-8 and J usage is TRBJ2-2, with 7 bases aligning to TRBD2. The length of the CDR3 is 17 residues. The germline gives CDR1 SGHTS, CDR2 YDEGEE. V shed 3 bases and J 2 bases; nucleotides not matched to a gene: 10. In DNA form, the CDR3 reads TGTGCCAGCAGCTCCTTTACTAGCGAGATCAACACCGGGGAGCTGTTTTTT. This codes for CASSSFTSEINTGELFF. The complete variable domain, with remaining parts taken from reference TRBV5-8 and TRBJ2-2, reads EAGVTQSPTHLIKTRGQQATLRCSPISGHTSVYWYQQALGLGLQFLLWYDEGEERNRGNFPPRFSGRQFPNYSSELNVNALELEDSALYLCASSSFTSEINTGELFFGEGSRLTVL.

The chain combines TRBV10-2 with TRBJ1-3; D is possibly TRBD1 (6 bases). Trimming removed 6 bases from V and 0 bases from J, with 9 bases in between. The germline V gene encodes CDR1 WSHSY and CDR2 SAAADI. This CDR3 has 14 amino acids. CDR3 protein: CASRGDTSGNTIYF. The CDR3 DNA sequence: TGCGCCAGCAGGGGGGACACCTCTGGAAACACCATATATTTT.

The chain combines TRBV2 with TRBJ2-7, with 8 bases identical to TRBD2. The CDR3 has 12 residues. Germline CDR1 is SNHLY and CDR2 is FYNNEI. V was pared by 3 bases and J by 13 bases, with 8 bases of the junction left unmatched. CDR3 nucleotide sequence: TGTGCCAGCAGTGATCGGGGGGGGCGCGGCTACTTC. Residues: CASSDRGGRGYF.